This T cell receptor beta chain was identified during a study of radiation and T cells in renal cell carcinoma. General study results and limits: Without pretreatment biopsies, baseline tumor clonotype presence was undetermined.

In regard to this clone: Its antigen is undetermined.

Time point of the sample: blood 4 weeks post-SBRT, at nephrectomy. Treatment reported: 15 Gy SBRT to primary tumor, nephrectomy 4 weeks later. Nephrectomy followed 15 Gy stereotactic body radiation by 4 weeks. After SBRT, blood was collected at 2 and 4 weeks, plus baseline. The patient's renal cell carcinoma had clear cell pathology. The CDR3 consists of 11 residues. Trimming removed 0 bases from V and 6 bases from J, with 0 bases in between. Germline lookup yields CDR1 ENHRY and CDR2 SYGVKD. Using immunoSEQ multiplex PCR, the repertoire was profiled, and TCRdb retains in-frame clones only, with some absent. The sample lists some 81,000 clones, around 89% occurring once.

The sequence derives from a woman in her seventies with renal cell carcinoma. The sample was blood, taken from a patient whose treatment included radiotherapy and nephrectomy. J is TRBJ2-1 and V is TRBV10-3; D remains ambiguous. In DNA, the CDR3 is TGTGCCATCAGTGAGTCCAATGAGCAGTTCTTC. The encoded protein is CAISESNEQFF.